The clone carrying this TCR beta chain was found a few times. Its antigen is currently unknown. Donors came from a validation cohort of over 100 subjects, distinct from the first 666-subject cohort. The CDR3 has 12 amino acids. From germline, CDR1 is MNHNS and CDR2 SASEGT. Trimming took off 6 bases at V and 2 bases at J, with 8 bases between the two ends. This entry comes from a study of cytomegalovirus exposure and HLA in healthy donors. Study-level points and caveats: The tendency of first-cohort TCR clusters to co-occur in the 120 or so validation repertoires was the finding of a later analysis. Reportedly, cytomegalovirus status was diagnosed with high sensitivity and specificity.

Sequencing was performed with immunoSEQ multiplex PCR; in TCRdb, only in-frame clones are kept and a portion is missing. This table holds approximately 150,000 clones, around 85% found once. The chain is built from TRBV6-1 and TRBJ2-7; D gene uncertain. This sequence was found in a man aged 25-45 years in good health and CMV-seropositive. The sample taken for sequencing was PBMCs. The CDR3 is CASSPPAYEQYF. Here the CDR3 DNA reads TGTGCCAGCAGCCCACCAGCCTACGAGCAGTACTTC.